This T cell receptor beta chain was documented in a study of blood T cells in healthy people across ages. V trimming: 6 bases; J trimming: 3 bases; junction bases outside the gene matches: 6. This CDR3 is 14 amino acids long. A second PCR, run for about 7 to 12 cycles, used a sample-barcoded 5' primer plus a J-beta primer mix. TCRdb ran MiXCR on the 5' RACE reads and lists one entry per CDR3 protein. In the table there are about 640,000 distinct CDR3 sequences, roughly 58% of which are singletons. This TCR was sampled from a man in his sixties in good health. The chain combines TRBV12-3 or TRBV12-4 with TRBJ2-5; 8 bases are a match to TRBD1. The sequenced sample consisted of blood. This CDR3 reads CASSHGQGKETQYF. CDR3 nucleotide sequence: TGTGCCAGCAGCCACGGACAGGGAAAAGAGACCCAGTACTTC.